This note documents a single T cell receptor beta chain sequence. Its target is unknown. The entry originates in a study of shared clonotypes between healthy human individuals. Study overall: Each donor's CD8 memory used one plate, CD8 naive two, each CD4 subset three.

Study-wide results and limits: Despite large depth, sorted-subset datasets appeared incompletely sequenced.

Measured with immunoSEQ multiplex PCR; TCRdb has only the in-frame clones, and not every one. The sample records 2 million to 2.5 million clones, roughly 92% being singletons. V lost 1 base and J 0 bases, leaving 19 bases between the germline ends. The CDR3 consists of 18 residues. Germline loops: CDR1 MNHNS, CDR2 SASEGT. The chain employs TRBV6-1 and TRBJ2-7; D assignment may be TRBD1 or TRBD2 (5 bases each). Sequencing input: naive CD4+ T cells from PBMCs. This sample's subset: CD45RA+ positively selected. The source of this sequence is a man younger than 30 in good health. Some clones in this sample may be carry-over from other donors' samples. CDR3 region: CASSEEISGTPSSYEQYF. For the CDR3, the DNA is TGTGCCAGCAGTGAAGAAATTTCCGGGACGCCCAGCTCCTACGAGCAGTACTTC.